This section outlines one T cell receptor beta chain sequence together with its context. Its antigen is not identified. A junction boundary mismatches the germline segment, possibly from a read error. Germline V gene sequence: CDR1 KGHSH, CDR2 LQKENI. This CDR3 region has 15 residues. The source of the sample is a study of neurological immune-mediated disorders. Notes on the study in general: In HTLV-1-associated myelopathy, TCR clonal expansion was greatest, and in multiple sclerosis it was least, below healthy controls.

Time point denoted: longitudinal time-point 2. The authors made cDNA by 5'RACE with 10-nucleotide random UMIs. TCRdb fed the 5' RACE reads into MiXCR, producing one record per CDR3 protein. This sample yields approximately 89,000 distinct CDR3 sequences, of which less than 15% are seen a single time; roughly 4.8% belongs to the top ten. The clonotype comes from a female donor with HTLV-1-associated myelopathy (HAM/TSP). Source material: PBMCs. The chain couples TRBV18 to TRBJ2-5; a weak D match, TRBD1 (5 bases). The DNA for the CDR3 is TGTGCCAGATCACCTCAGGGAAATCGCCAAGAGACTCAGTACTTC. Its translation: CARSPQGNRQETQYF. Using reference TRBV18 and TRBJ2-5 for the parts outside the CDR3, the full variable domain is NAGVMQNPRHLVRRRGQEARLRCSPMKGHSHVYWYRQLPEEGLKFMVYLQKENIIDESGMPKERFSAEFPKEGPSILRIQQVVRGDSAAYFCARSPQGNRQETQYFGPGTRLLVL.